The 28 T cell receptor beta chains below all came from one sample that was sequenced in a study of T cell changes during pregnancy in multiple sclerosis. Libraries were prepared by immunoSEQ multiplex PCR; TCRdb keeps only in-frame clonotypes and omits some of them. The repertoire consists of under 35,000 clones, with approximately 92% occurring once and the leading ten covering roughly 0.74%. The specimen was CD4+ T cells from peripheral blood mononuclear cells, collected in the first trimester of pregnancy. Every receptor here comes from a female donor with multiple sclerosis, enrolled in a pregnancy study.

CDR3: CASSPGQGIDGYTF. CDR3 nucleotide sequence: TGTGCCAGCTCACCAGGACAGGGAATAGATGGCTACACCTTC. This chain uses TRBV18 with TRBJ1-2; TRBD1 agrees at 8 bases. The CDR3 sequence is 14 residues long. V shed 2 bases and J 6 bases; nucleotides not matched to a gene: 5. Germline V lookup: CDR1 KGHSH, CDR2 LQKENI. Full variable domain (rest looked up from reference TRBV18 and TRBJ1-2): NAGVMQNPRHLVRRRGQEARLRCSPMKGHSHVYWYRQLPEEGLKFMVYLQKENIIDESGMPKERFSAEFPKEGPSILRIQQVVRGDSAAYFCASSPGQGIDGYTFGSGTRLTVV.

CDR3 nucleotides: TGTGCCAGTGACTTCTATGGCTACACCTTC. Translation: CASDFYGYTF. V usage is TRBV6-1 and J usage is TRBJ1-2; D gene uncertain. This CDR3 has 10 residues. Trimming pared 9 bases from V and 4 bases from J, leaving 6 bases between. Germline-derived CDR1 and CDR2 are MNHNS and SASEGT.

The chain recombines TRBV7-3 with TRBJ2-1; D might be TRBD1 (5 bases). Germline values: CDR1 SGHTA, CDR2 FQGTGA. Between the trimmed V and J ends, which lost 2 bases and 6 bases, there was a span of 14 bases. There are 15 residues in the CDR3. DNA of the CDR3: TGTGCCAGCAGCTTATTGTCAGGGATAACCAATGAGCAGTTCTTC. Protein product: CASSLLSGITNEQFF.

This sequence joins TRBV9 and TRBJ2-7, with D perhaps TRBD1 (5 bases). CDR1 and CDR2 from the germline V gene are SGDLS and YYNGEE. The CDR3 covers 18 residues. The germline V and J ends were trimmed by 2 bases and 2 bases, with 23 bases remaining between them. CDR3: CASSVGQGSPTATYEQYF. In DNA, the CDR3 is TGTGCCAGCAGCGTCGGGCAGGGAAGCCCCACGGCCACCTACGAGCAGTACTTC.

The chain carries TRBV30 and TRBJ1-1, with a possible D match to TRBD1 (6 bases). The V gene lost 7 bases and the J gene lost 1 base, with 13 bases spanning the gap. CDR1 is GTSNPN, CDR2 SVGIG, per germline (reference sequence). The CDR3 loop spans 13 amino acids. CDR3 coding DNA: TGTGCCTCTACCAGGGGCCCGAACACTGAAGCTTTCTTT. It yields the protein CASTRGPNTEAFF.

The genes are TRBV18 and TRBJ1-2; D might be TRBD1 (5 bases). The germline gives CDR1 KGHSH, CDR2 LQKENI. This CDR3 region has 16 residues. The V gene lost 0 bases and the J gene lost 0 bases, with 11 bases spanning the gap. DNA for the CDR3: TGTGCCAGCTCACCACCACAGGCCGGCACTAACTATGGCTACACCTTC. This encodes CASSPPQAGTNYGYTF.

The table lists this clone with a few counts. The chain employs TRBV10-3 and TRBJ1-3; a possible D gene is TRBD1 (6 bases). From germline, CDR1 is ENHRY and CDR2 SYGVKD. The germline V and J ends were trimmed by 5 bases and 2 bases, with 13 bases remaining between them. The CDR3 sequence is 15 residues long. The DNA for the CDR3 is TGTGCCATCAGTCACAGGGTTGGGACTGGAAACACCATATATTTT. Its translation: CAISHRVGTGNTIYF.

This rearrangement joins TRBV7-9 to TRBJ1-1; D gene ambiguous. The CDR3 covers 14 residues. The V and J ends lost 4 bases and 5 bases respectively, with 14 bases between them. The V gene's germline CDR1 is SEHNR and CDR2 FQNEAQ (reference sequence). CDR3 DNA: TGTGCCAGCAGCTCCGGAGGGAAGGTAACTGAAGCTTTCTTT. Protein: CASSSGGKVTEAFF.

This chain joins TRBV7-2 and TRBJ1-1, with TRBD1 as a possible D gene (5 bases). In germline, CDR1 is SGHTA, CDR2 FQGNSA. The CDR3 extends over 13 amino acids. Trimming cost V 1 base and J 5 bases, with 8 bases left between them. This CDR3 reads CASSLDRGTEAFF. Here the CDR3 DNA reads TGTGCCAGCAGCTTAGATCGGGGGACTGAAGCTTTCTTT.

This clone occurred a few times. The V and J genes are TRBV19 and TRBJ1-1; 8 bases match TRBD1. There are 15 residues in the CDR3. Germline V lookup: CDR1 LNHDA, CDR2 SQIVND (reference sequence). The trim removed 6 bases at V and 4 bases at J, leaving 10 bases unmatched. The CDR3 reads CASSNPRTGFTEAFF. In nucleotides, the CDR3 is TGTGCCAGTAGCAACCCTCGGACAGGGTTCACTGAAGCTTTCTTT.

This clone was observed once. CDR3 coding DNA: TGTGCCAGCAGTATACAGGGCGCTAATGAAAAACTGTTTTTT. This codes for CASSIQGANEKLFF. The rearrangement uses TRBV2 and TRBJ1-4; TRBD1 might be the D (6 bases). Trimming left V 5 bases short and J 3 bases short, with 10 bases between. CDR1 SNHLY and CDR2 FYNNEI come from the germline V gene. This CDR3 spans 14 amino acids.

The chain carries TRBV5-1 and TRBJ1-1; tentative D call: TRBD1 (6 bases). Between the trimmed V and J ends, which lost 4 bases and 6 bases, there was a span of 22 bases. This CDR3 contains 16 residues. CDR1 is SGHRS, CDR2 YFSETQ, per germline. The CDR3 bases are TGCGCCAGCAGCCAGGCCGGGACCCGGGGGGCGGCTGAAGCTTTCTTT. Its translation is CASSQAGTRGAAEAFF.

This chain connects TRBV19 to TRBJ1-2, with D unclear. The CDR3 contains 15 residues. Germline V lookup: CDR1 LNHDA, CDR2 SQIVND (reference sequence). The ends were cut back, 4 bases at V and 2 bases at J, with 14 bases in the middle. The CDR3 DNA reads as TGTGCCAGTAGTAGAGGCGGCGGGCCGAACTATGGCTACACCTTC. It encodes CASSRGGGPNYGYTF.

The J gene is TRBJ2-3, the V gene TRBV6-5; the D is unclear. There are 13 residues in the CDR3. V was trimmed by 6 bases and J by 1 base, leaving 8 bases between them. Germline CDR1 reads MNHEY; CDR2 reads SVGAGI. The CDR3 reads CASREHGTDTQYF. The CDR3 DNA reads as TGTGCCAGCAGGGAGCACGGCACAGATACGCAGTATTTT.

A single count supports this clone. The V and J genes are TRBV7-2 and TRBJ1-6; no firm D call. V lost 2 bases to trimming and J lost 7 bases, with 12 bases between them. Germline V CDR1 and CDR2: SGHTA, FQGNSA. The CDR3 contains 15 residues. The CDR3 is CASSLNPGKNSPLHF. The CDR3 DNA reads as TGTGCCAGCAGCTTAAACCCGGGGAAAAATTCACCCCTCCACTTT.

The chain recombines TRBV18 with TRBJ2-2; 14 bases align to TRBD2. This CDR3 contains 18 residues. Looked up from germline, CDR1 is KGHSH and CDR2 is LQKENI. V was clipped by 1 base and J by 4 bases; unmatched bases: 5. The CDR3 coding sequence is TGTGCCAGCTCACCACTGGGACTAGCGGGGGCCTTCACCGGGGAGCTGTTTTTT. Encoded protein: CASSPLGLAGAFTGELFF.

J is TRBJ1-2 and V is TRBV19; D is ambiguous. The germline CDR1 and CDR2 sequences are LNHDA and SQIVND (reference sequence). This CDR3 contains 15 residues. Trimming shortened V by 4 bases and J by 2 bases, and 14 bases separated the two germline ends. The CDR3 here is CASSTRPGGNYGYTF. As DNA, the CDR3 is TGTGCCAGTAGTACCCGCCCCGGCGGGAACTATGGCTACACCTTC.

The J gene is TRBJ2-2, the V gene TRBV9, with a weak D call TRBD1 (5 bases). Germline CDR1 and CDR2: SGDLS and YYNGEE. This CDR3 is 14 amino acids long. The V gene lost 4 bases and the J gene lost 2 bases, with 9 bases spanning the gap. The DNA of the CDR3 is TGTGCCAGCAGCATATGGGGCAACACCGGGGAGCTGTTTTTT. Protein: CASSIWGNTGELFF. Drawing the rest from reference TRBV9 and TRBJ2-2, the complete variable domain is DSGVTQTPKHLITATGQRVTLRCSPRSGDLSVYWYQQSLDQGLQFLIQYYNGEERAKGNILERFSAQQFPDLHSELNLSSLELGDSALYFCASSIWGNTGELFFGEGSRLTVL.

The gene calls are TRBV18 and TRBJ1-1; D is undetermined. Looked up from germline, CDR1 is KGHSH and CDR2 is LQKENI. V was shortened by 3 bases and J by 3 bases, with 11 bases between the two germline ends. The CDR3 spans 14 residues. CDR3 nucleotides: TGTGCCAGCTCACCGGGGAGGGTCCACACTGAAGCTTTCTTT. Its protein is CASSPGRVHTEAFF.

The chain employs TRBV19 and TRBJ2-1; perhaps TRBD2 as D (6 bases). V gave up 3 bases and J gave up 5 bases, with 17 bases separating them. The CDR3 covers 16 residues. Germline values: CDR1 LNHDA, CDR2 SQIVND (reference sequence). Written as DNA, the CDR3 is TGTGCCAGTAGTATGGACTACCTGGAAGGTAACAATGAGCAGTTCTTC. Translation gives CASSMDYLEGNNEQFF.

The V and J genes are TRBV15 and TRBJ1-4, with 8 bases that match TRBD1. CDR3 length: 16 amino acids. Germline V CDR1 and CDR2: LNHNV, YYDKDF (reference sequence). V shed 0 bases, J shed 4 bases, and the junction held 4 bases outside the gene matches. CDR3 sequence reads: CATSRDLGQGNEKLFF. The CDR3 DNA follows: TGTGCCACCAGCAGAGATCTAGGACAGGGTAATGAAAAACTGTTTTTT.

This clone was observed a few times. The chain links TRBV5-8 to TRBJ2-7; weak D call: TRBD2 (5 bases). With 5 bases removed from V and 3 bases from J, the gap between germline ends came to 9 bases. Germline loops: CDR1 SGHTS, CDR2 YDEGEE. The CDR3 loop spans 12 amino acids. The CDR3 region has the DNA TGTGCCAGCAGATCAGGAGGCTACGAGCAGTACTTC. Translating gives CASRSGGYEQYF. Full variable domain (rest looked up from reference TRBV5-8 and TRBJ2-7): EAGVTQSPTHLIKTRGQQATLRCSPISGHTSVYWYQQALGLGLQFLLWYDEGEERNRGNFPPRFSGRQFPNYSSELNVNALELEDSALYLCASRSGGYEQYFGPGTRLTVT.

V is TRBV5-5 and J is TRBJ1-1; D possibly corresponds to TRBD1 (5 bases). CDR1 SGHKS and CDR2 YYEKEE come from the germline V gene (reference sequence). The V end lost 0 bases, the J end lost 8 bases, and 20 bases lay between the germline ends. CDR3 length equals 16 residues. CDR3 protein: CASSLAFLPRGSEAFF. As DNA, the CDR3 is TGTGCCAGCAGCTTGGCTTTCTTACCTAGGGGCTCGGAAGCTTTCTTT.

The chain carries TRBV5-8 and TRBJ1-1, with D tentatively TRBD1 (6 bases). Germline assignment: CDR1 SGHTS and CDR2 YDEGEE. The CDR3 consists of 13 residues. V was cut by 0 bases and J by 10 bases, with 13 bases left in between. DNA for the CDR3: TGTGCCAGCAGCTTGGCCGGACAGATCGGAGCTTTCTTT. Its translation is CASSLAGQIGAFF.

V and J are TRBV10-3 and TRBJ1-1, with a possible D match to TRBD1 (5 bases). The germline gives CDR1 ENHRY, CDR2 SYGVKD. V gave up 11 bases and J gave up 5 bases, with 15 bases separating them. The CDR3 loop spans 12 amino acids. The CDR3 region has the DNA TGTGCCGTGAACGCGGGGGGGACTGAAGCTTTCTTT. Translated: CAVNAGGTEAFF.

The DNA of the CDR3 is TGTGCCAGCAGCTTGTTGGGGGATAGCGGGGGCGTCCAAGAGACCCAGTACTTC. Its protein product is CASSLLGDSGGVQETQYF. This chain uses TRBV5-8 with TRBJ2-5; 9 positions agree with TRBD2. This CDR3 has 18 residues. The V segment lost 1 base and the J segment 1 base; nucleotides outside the gene matches: 11. Germline-derived CDR1 and CDR2 are SGHTS and YDEGEE.

The chain couples TRBV18 to TRBJ2-7, with D uncertain. V was trimmed by 5 bases and J by 12 bases, leaving 14 bases between them. The CDR3 totals 11 residues. Looked up from germline, CDR1 is KGHSH and CDR2 is LQKENI. The CDR3 loop reads CASSSQLERYF. The CDR3 DNA reads as TGTGCCAGCTCATCCCAGTTGGAGAGGTACTTC.

J is TRBJ1-1 and V is TRBV4-1; 7 nucleotides match TRBD1. Germline V gene lookup returns CDR1 MGHRA and CDR2 YSYEKL. The CDR3 has 20 residues. Losses at the gene ends were 4 bases for V and 4 bases for J; bases not matched to a gene: 24. The CDR3 loop reads CASSRRQAGTVQILGTEAFF. Here the CDR3 DNA reads TGCGCCAGCAGCCGAAGGCAAGCCGGGACAGTGCAAATCCTGGGCACTGAAGCTTTCTTT.